This T cell receptor (beta chain) was captured in a study of PD-1 blockade in classical Hodgkin lymphoma. Study overall: Patients were administered nivolumab (3 mg/kg intravenously) every 2 weeks. Study outcomes and limitations: Why repertoires differed is undefined; disease activity or prior therapy possibly contributed. There was a significant rise in CD4+ TCR diversity by C4D1, with no such rise for CD8+. When set against healthy donors, newly diagnosed patients were reported to show lower baseline TCR diversity.

All trial patients relapsed after autologous stem cell transplantation. Assay: immunoSEQ multiplex PCR; the TCRdb copy retains only in-frame clones and omits some. The profile covers about 43,000 clones, with around three quarters appearing a single time and under 3.5% taken by the ten largest. CDR3 size: 15 residues. With 1 base removed from V and 5 bases from J, the gap between germline ends came to 14 bases. Germline CDR1 SGHDN, CDR2 FVKESK. A note on this clone: Its antigen remains unknown.

The sample consisted of peripheral blood mononuclear cells (PBMCs), taken before the second cycle of nivolumab. The chain employs TRBV14 and TRBJ1-2; tentatively, D is TRBD1 (6 bases). The source of this sequence is a human donor with classical Hodgkin lymphoma. CDR3 in amino acids: CASSQVDSPAYGYTF. Written as DNA, the CDR3 is TGTGCCAGCAGCCAAGTGGACAGTCCGGCGTATGGCTACACCTTC.